These 7 T cell receptor beta chains were all obtained from the same sample, sequenced in a study of T cells after yellow fever vaccination. TCRdb fed the 5' RACE reads into MiXCR, producing one record per CDR3 protein. The table has 200,000 to 300,000 distinct CDR3 sequences, over 10% seen once; the top ten hold roughly 0.5%. Sequenced here: CD4+ T cells sorted from PBMCs, sampled 45 days after the yellow fever booster vaccination. The receptors originated from a man aged 30-40 years who received the YFV17D yellow fever vaccine.

V and J are TRBV9 and TRBJ1-1; 7 bases match TRBD1. This CDR3 is built from 16 residues. J gave up 8 bases and V 6 bases, and 19 bases lay outside the gene matches. Germline CDR1 is SGDLS and CDR2 is YYNGEE. CDR3 DNA: TGTGCCAGCACCCCAACGACAGGGCTATTGGTGGGGGAAGCTTTCTTT. Amino acid sequence: CASTPTTGLLVGEAFF.

The rearrangement uses TRBV19 and TRBJ2-7; 7 bases agree with TRBD1. Germline assignment: CDR1 LNHDA and CDR2 SQIVND (reference sequence). The CDR3 loop spans 16 amino acids. Trimming took 1 base from V and 0 from J; bases not matched to a gene: 6. The chain's CDR3 is CASSIALTGDSYEQYF. CDR3 nucleotide sequence: TGTGCCAGTAGTATAGCTCTCACAGGGGACTCCTACGAGCAGTACTTC.

The rearrangement uses TRBV3-1 and TRBJ2-7; 7 bases fit TRBD1. The V segment lost 1 base and the J segment 3 bases; nucleotides outside the gene matches: 3. The length of the CDR3 is 14 residues. Germline CDR1 is LGHDT and CDR2 is YNNKEL (reference sequence). The CDR3 DNA reads TGTGCCAGCAGCCAAGTGGGACAGTACTACGAGCAGTACTTC. Translation: CASSQVGQYYEQYF.

This clonotype has only a few counts. The chain links TRBV6-2 or TRBV6-3 to TRBJ2-7; tentatively, D is TRBD1 (5 bases). Trimming removed 2 bases at V and 3 bases at J, with 5 bases between. This CDR3 contains 12 residues. Germline assignment: CDR1 MNHEY and CDR2 SVGEGT. In DNA form, the CDR3 reads TGTGCCAGCAGTTACGGACACTACGAGCAGTACTTC. Translation: CASSYGHYEQYF.

The rearrangement uses TRBV12-3 or TRBV12-4 and TRBJ2-7; 8 positions match TRBD2. V dropped 3 bases and J dropped 2; count of bases not matched to a gene: 3. The CDR3 spans 14 residues. CDR3 DNA sequence: TGTGCCAGCAGTTTGGAGCGGGGGACCTACGAGCAGTACTTC. Translation gives CASSLERGTYEQYF.

The chain combines TRBV20-1 with TRBJ2-1, with 10 bases fitting TRBD2. This CDR3 contains 15 residues. V was pared by 6 bases and J by 4 bases, with 9 bases of the junction left unmatched. The germline CDR1 and CDR2 sequences are DFQATT and SNEGSKA (reference sequence). DNA of the CDR3: TGCAGTGCCACAACCGGGACTAGCGTTTACAATGAGCAGTTCTTC. This translates into CSATTGTSVYNEQFF.

This clonotype was seen a few times. The rearrangement joins TRBV11-2 to TRBJ2-5; either TRBD1 or TRBD2 may fit D (6 bases each). Deletions cut 4 bases from V and 7 bases from J, with 19 bases between. Germline V CDR1 and CDR2: SGHAT, FQNNGV. The CDR3 has 15 amino acids. The DNA of the CDR3 is TGTGCCAGCAGCTCCGCGGGACAAGCTTTCGTGACCCAGTACTTC. Its protein product is CASSSAGQAFVTQYF. Complete variable domain (other parts from reference TRBV11-2 and TRBJ2-5): EAGVAQSPRYKIIEKRQSVAFWCNPISGHATLYWYQQILGQGPKLLIQFQNNGVVDDSQLPKDRFSAERLKGVDSTLKIQPAKLEDSAVYLCASSSAGQAFVTQYFGPGTRLLVL.